The 15 T cell receptor beta chains listed next were all sequenced from one sample in a study of T cell changes during pregnancy in multiple sclerosis. This table comes from immunoSEQ multiplex PCR, and its TCRdb copy is limited to in-frame clones, with some not included. The sample lists around 60,000 clones; over 75% were seen once. Sequenced here: peripheral blood, sampled in the first trimester of pregnancy. The receptors originated from a female donor with multiple sclerosis, enrolled in a pregnancy study.

J is TRBJ1-2 and V is TRBV14; 9 positions match TRBD1. Trimming at V came to 4 bases and at J to 4 bases, leaving 4 bases not matched to a gene. The CDR3 has 14 residues. CDR1 SGHDN and CDR2 FVKESK come from the germline V gene. The CDR3 nucleotides read TGTGCCAGCAGCCTCAGGACAGGGGTCTATGGCTACACCTTC. Encoded protein: CASSLRTGVYGYTF.

J is TRBJ1-1 and V is TRBV6-5, with D perhaps TRBD1 (6 bases). V was clipped by 6 bases and J by 5 bases, with 16 bases between them. This CDR3 has 14 amino acids. The germline V gene has CDR1 MNHEY and CDR2 SVGAGI. CDR3 nucleotides: TGTGCCAGCAGAAGGGGGGGGCGGGGTACTGAAGCTTTCTTT. Amino acid sequence: CASRRGGRGTEAFF.

The chain is built from TRBV7-9 and TRBJ1-2, with TRBD1 matching 7 bases. The CDR3 spans 15 residues. CDR1 is SEHNR, CDR2 FQNEAQ, per germline (reference sequence). Losses at the gene ends were 4 bases for V and 1 base for J; bases not matched to a gene: 6. CDR3 in DNA: TGTGCCAGCAGCTCACGGACAGGCCTTAACTATGGCTACACCTTC. Translating it yields CASSSRTGLNYGYTF.

This clone was picked up one time. V is TRBV5-6 and J is TRBJ2-1; 9 nucleotides line up with TRBD1. The germline V gene has CDR1 SGHDT and CDR2 YYEEEE. V gave up 4 bases and J gave up 6 bases; unmatched junction bases: 14. This CDR3 contains 17 residues. This CDR3 reads CASSLLVGTGLPNEQFF. The DNA of the CDR3 is TGTGCCAGCAGCCTCCTTGTCGGGACAGGGCTACCCAATGAGCAGTTCTTC.

The chain links TRBV30 to TRBJ2-1, with D possibly TRBD2 on 6 matching bases. Trimming pared 5 bases from V and 4 bases from J, leaving 6 bases between. Looked up from germline, CDR1 is GTSNPN and CDR2 is SVGIG (reference sequence). The CDR3 covers 11 residues. CDR3 nucleotides: TGTGCCTGGGCGGGATACAATGAGCAGTTCTTC. Translation: CAWAGYNEQFF.

V and J are TRBV19 and TRBJ1-1; weak D call: TRBD1 (6 bases). CDR3 length: 13 amino acids. Trimming took off 5 bases at V and 1 base at J, with 8 bases between the two ends. CDR1 is LNHDA and CDR2 is SQIVND in the germline V gene (reference sequence). CDR3 in DNA: TGTGCCAGTAGTGAGACAGGGAACACTGAAGCTTTCTTT. It is translated as CASSETGNTEAFF.

The chain has TRBV9 and TRBJ2-5; D gene unclear. The V gene lost 2 bases and the J gene lost 2 bases, with 7 bases spanning the gap. CDR3 length: 13 residues. Germline V lookup: CDR1 SGDLS, CDR2 YYNGEE. Here the CDR3 reads CASSVPPQETQYF. The CDR3 DNA reads TGTGCCAGCAGCGTCCCCCCACAAGAGACCCAGTACTTC. The variable domain in full, completed from reference TRBV9 and TRBJ2-5, reads DSGVTQTPKHLITATGQRVTLRCSPRSGDLSVYWYQQSLDQGLQFLIQYYNGEERAKGNILERFSAQQFPDLHSELNLSSLELGDSALYFCASSVPPQETQYFGPGTRLLVL.

The chain has TRBV5-1 and TRBJ2-6; 8 bases map to TRBD2. CDR3 length: 19 residues. The germline V gene encodes CDR1 SGHRS and CDR2 YFSETQ. After removal of 4 bases from V and 4 bases from J, the junction contained 16 bases not matched to a gene. The CDR3 region is CASSLYPGTRSSGANVLTF. CDR3 nucleotide sequence: TGCGCCAGCAGCCTGTACCCCGGGACTAGAAGCTCCGGGGCCAACGTCCTGACTTTC.

CDR3 protein: CAIGEGPRETQYF. The CDR3 coding sequence is TGTGCCATTGGGGAGGGGCCTCGGGAGACCCAGTACTTC. This chain links TRBV10-3 with TRBJ2-5; 7 positions match TRBD2. Trimming cost V 9 bases and J 5 bases; bases outside gene matches: 9. This CDR3 spans 13 amino acids. Looked up from germline, CDR1 is ENHRY and CDR2 is SYGVKD.

V is TRBV19 and J is TRBJ1-2; D may be TRBD1 (5 bases). V shed 5 bases and J shed 3 bases, with 19 bases lying between them. CDR3 size: 16 residues. From germline, CDR1 is LNHDA and CDR2 SQIVND (reference sequence). The CDR3 nucleotides read TGTGCCAGTAGTGACAGAGCTACCCTACGCGACTATGGCTACACCTTC. Its protein is CASSDRATLRDYGYTF.

This clone was counted once. The chain joins TRBV2 to TRBJ2-1, with D perhaps matching TRBD2 (6 bases). Germline loops: CDR1 SNHLY, CDR2 FYNNEI. The CDR3 consists of 14 residues. Between the trimmed V and J ends, which lost 8 bases and 6 bases, there was a span of 17 bases. The CDR3 sequence: CASGGEIGGNEQFF. DNA of the CDR3: TGTGCCAGCGGAGGGGAAATCGGCGGCAATGAGCAGTTCTTC.

The chain has TRBV13 and TRBJ1-2; no clear D gene. This CDR3 spans 12 amino acids. The V gene lost 4 bases and the J gene lost 8 bases, with 11 bases spanning the gap. Germline V gene sequence: CDR1 PRHDT, CDR2 FYEKMQ (reference sequence). The CDR3 sequence is CASSSTETGYTF. DNA of the CDR3: TGTGCCAGCAGCTCAACAGAGACCGGCTACACCTTC. The full variable domain, with the rest looked up from reference TRBV13 and TRBJ1-2, is AAGVIQSPRHLIKEKRETATLKCYPIPRHDTVYWYQQGPGQDPQFLISFYEKMQSDKGSIPDRFSAQQFSDYHSELNMSSLELGDSALYFCASSSTETGYTFGSGTRLTVV.

The chain employs TRBV7-3 and TRBJ2-1; D call uncertain. The CDR3 sequence is 11 residues long. V lost 5 bases and J 8 bases, leaving 7 bases between the germline ends. Germline lookup yields CDR1 SGHTA and CDR2 FQGTGA. This CDR3 reads CASSRGYEQFF. The CDR3 DNA follows: TGTGCCAGCAGCCGAGGATATGAGCAGTTCTTC.

The rearrangement joins TRBV5-5 to TRBJ2-2; D gene ambiguous. The CDR3 covers 12 residues. V dropped 2 bases and J dropped 7 bases, with 6 bases sitting between them. Germline CDR1 SGHKS, CDR2 YYEKEE (reference sequence). The DNA for the CDR3 is TGTGCCAGCAGCTTTAACGGCGGGGAGCTGTTTTTT. Amino acids: CASSFNGGELFF.

J is TRBJ2-2 and V is TRBV7-3; tentatively, D is TRBD1 (6 bases). CDR1 is SGHTA, CDR2 FQGTGA, per germline. The germline V and J ends were trimmed by 2 bases and 5 bases, with 12 bases remaining between them. This CDR3 has 15 amino acids. CDR3 protein: CASSLEGRGTGELFF. The CDR3 nucleotides are TGTGCCAGCAGCTTAGAGGGAAGGGGGACCGGGGAGCTGTTTTTT.